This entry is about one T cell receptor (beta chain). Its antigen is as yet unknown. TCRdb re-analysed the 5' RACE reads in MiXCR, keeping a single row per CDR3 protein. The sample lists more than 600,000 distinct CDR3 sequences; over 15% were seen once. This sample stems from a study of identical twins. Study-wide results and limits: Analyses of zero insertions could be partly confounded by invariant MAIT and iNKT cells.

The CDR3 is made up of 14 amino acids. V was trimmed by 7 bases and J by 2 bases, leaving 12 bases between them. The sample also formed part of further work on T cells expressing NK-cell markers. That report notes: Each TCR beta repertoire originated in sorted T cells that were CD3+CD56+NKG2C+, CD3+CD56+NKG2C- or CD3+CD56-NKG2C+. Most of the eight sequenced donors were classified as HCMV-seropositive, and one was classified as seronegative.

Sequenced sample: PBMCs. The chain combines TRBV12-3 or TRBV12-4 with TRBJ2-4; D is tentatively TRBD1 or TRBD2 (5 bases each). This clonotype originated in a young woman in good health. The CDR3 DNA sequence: TGTGCCAGCACTGACTGGGGGACCAAAAACATTCAGTACTTC. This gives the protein CASTDWGTKNIQYF.